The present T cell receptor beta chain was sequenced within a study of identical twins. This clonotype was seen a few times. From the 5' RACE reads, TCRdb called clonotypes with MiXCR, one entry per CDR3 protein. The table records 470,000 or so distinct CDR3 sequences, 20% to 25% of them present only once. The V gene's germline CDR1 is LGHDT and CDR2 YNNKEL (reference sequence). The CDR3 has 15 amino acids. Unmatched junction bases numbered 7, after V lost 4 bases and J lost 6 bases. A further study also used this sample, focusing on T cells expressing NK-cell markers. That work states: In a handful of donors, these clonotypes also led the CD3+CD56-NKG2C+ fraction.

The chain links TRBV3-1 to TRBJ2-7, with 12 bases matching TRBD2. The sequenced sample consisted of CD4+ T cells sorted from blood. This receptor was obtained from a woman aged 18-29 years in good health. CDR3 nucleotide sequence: TGTGCCAGCAGCCGCACGACTAGCGGGAGTGCCGAGCAGTACTTC. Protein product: CASSRTTSGSAEQYF.